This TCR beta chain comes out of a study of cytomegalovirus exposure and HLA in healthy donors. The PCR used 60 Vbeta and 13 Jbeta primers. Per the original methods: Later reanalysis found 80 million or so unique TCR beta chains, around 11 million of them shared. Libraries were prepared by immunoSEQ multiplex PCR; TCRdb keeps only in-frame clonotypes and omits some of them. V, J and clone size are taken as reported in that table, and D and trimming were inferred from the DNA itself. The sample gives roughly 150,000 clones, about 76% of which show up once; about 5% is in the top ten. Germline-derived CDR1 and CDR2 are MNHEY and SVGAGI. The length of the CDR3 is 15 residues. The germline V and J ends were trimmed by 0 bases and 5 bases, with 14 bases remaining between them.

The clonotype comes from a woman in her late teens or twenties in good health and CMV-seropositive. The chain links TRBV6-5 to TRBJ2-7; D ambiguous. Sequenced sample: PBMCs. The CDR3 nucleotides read TGTGCCAGCAGTTACTCGAAGGCAAGAGGCGACGAGCAGTACTTC. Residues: CASSYSKARGDEQYF.